This T cell receptor (beta chain) comes out of a study of OX40 agonist ivuxolimab in advanced cancers. With regard to this clone: The antigen is not known.

Findings of the study overall: Also showing low normalized T-cell clonal expansion were some of the nonresponders.

CDR3 length: 14 residues. Deletions cut 7 bases from V and 10 bases from J, with 17 bases between. Germline V lookup: CDR1 SNHLY, CDR2 FYNNEI. Measured with immunoSEQ multiplex PCR; TCRdb has only the in-frame clones, and not every one. The table has some 63,000 clones, approximately 89% seen once. This chain joins TRBV2 and TRBJ1-6, with D perhaps TRBD1 (5 bases). The source is an adult with an advanced solid tumor such as melanoma, head and neck, liver or kidney cancer. Source: CD4+ or CD8+ T cells sorted from blood, taken in a trial of the OX40 agonist ivuxolimab. CDR3 region: CASILQWGGSPLHF. CDR3 DNA: TGTGCCAGCATCCTCCAATGGGGGGGATCACCCCTCCACTTT.